This T cell receptor (beta chain) emerged from a study of cytomegalovirus exposure and HLA in healthy donors. This CDR3 is 15 amino acids long. The germline V gene has CDR1 SGHNT and CDR2 YYREEE (reference sequence). V lost 4 bases and J lost 3, with 14 bases in between. PCR primers comprised 60 Vbeta and 13 Jbeta primers. Using immunoSEQ multiplex PCR, the repertoire was profiled, and TCRdb retains in-frame clones only, with some absent. This sample's table has approximately 140,000 clones. The chain recombines TRBV5-4 with TRBJ2-1; TRBD1 is a possible D gene (5 bases). This clonotype was obtained from a woman aged 40 to 50 in good health and CMV-seronegative. Input material: PBMCs. The CDR3 DNA sequence: TGTGCCAGCAGCCAGCAGGGAAGGGACTACAATGAGCAGTTCTTC. This translates into CASSQQGRDYNEQFF.